Listed below are T cell receptor beta chains from one sample, sequenced in a study of blood T cell repertoires in COVID-19. Here immunoSEQ multiplex PCR was the method, and the copy in TCRdb shows in-frame clones only, minus some. The table shows about 210,000 clones, with around 83% occurring only once. The sequencing sample was made of peripheral blood. All receptors come from a man in his fifties or sixties with active or convalescent COVID-19. CDR3s include the opening cysteine and the closing phenylalanine or tryptophan. D genes are given only for firm matches. The size entry is marked missing in some rows and otherwise reads once, few, many or a size class.

size,D,V,J,CDR3,DNA
.,.,TRBV20-1,TRBJ1-3,CSASSQVLSGNTIYF,TGCAGTGCTAGTAGCCAGGTACTCTCTGGAAACACCATATATTTT
.,.,TRBV30,TRBJ2-2,CAWSPIGQHFVTGELFF,TGTGCCTGGAGTCCCATTGGACAGCACTTCGTCACCGGGGAGCTGTTTTTT
once,.,TRBV2,TRBJ2-6,CASSELASGANVLTF,TGTGCCAGCAGTGAGTTGGCCTCTGGGGCCAACGTCCTGACTTTC
.,TRBD1,TRBV6-2/TRBV6-3,TRBJ2-7,CASSYYDRVVREQYF,TGTGCCAGCAGTTACTATGACAGGGTTGTAAGAGAGCAGTACTTC
.,.,TRBV20-1,TRBJ1-4,CSAAGFGNLFF,TGCAGTGCTGCGGGGTTTGGTAATCTGTTTTTT
.,.,TRBV9,TRBJ1-2,CASSPLQGSDYGYTF,TGTGCCAGCAGCCCCCTACAGGGTAGCGACTATGGCTACACCTTC
.,.,TRBV29-1,TRBJ1-1,CSVLGQHTEAFF,TGCAGCGTTCTGGGGCAGCACACTGAAGCTTTCTTT
.,.,TRBV25-1,TRBJ1-2,CASSEYRDLQSGYYGYTF,TGTGCCAGCAGTGAATACAGGGACTTACAAAGTGGATACTATGGCTACACCTTC
.,.,TRBV30,TRBJ1-6,CASRTEYNSPLHF,TGTGCCTCGCGAACAGAGTATAATTCACCCCTCCACTTT
.,.,TRBV5-6,TRBJ1-2,CASSPARDLYGYTF,TGTGCCAGCAGCCCAGCGCGGGACCTCTATGGCTACACCTTC
.,TRBD1,TRBV30,TRBJ1-1,CAWGQGSTEAFF,TGTGCCTGGGGACAGGGGAGCACTGAAGCTTTCTTT
.,TRBD1,TRBV7-2,TRBJ2-2,CASSYRTGGNTGELFF,TGTGCCAGCAGCTACCGGACAGGGGGTAACACCGGGGAGCTGTTTTTT
.,.,TRBV5-6,TRBJ1-3,CASSLVARSGNTIYF,TGTGCCAGCAGCTTGGTGGCCCGCTCTGGAAACACCATATATTTT
.,TRBD1,TRBV19,TRBJ1-6,CASSIYPGTANSPLHF,TGTGCCAGTAGTATATATCCCGGGACAGCTAATTCACCCCTCCACTTT
.,.,TRBV5-5,TRBJ2-3,CASSLGSRGFPTDTQYF,TGTGCCAGCAGCTTGGGGAGTCGAGGATTCCCCACAGATACGCAGTATTTT
.,.,TRBV28,TRBJ1-2,CASSLIEGGAYGYTF,TGTGCCAGCAGTTTGATCGAGGGGGGGGCCTATGGCTACACCTTC
.,.,TRBV9,TRBJ2-5,CASSVAEGGVQETQYF,TGTGCCAGCAGCGTAGCTGAAGGGGGGGTTCAAGAGACCCAGTACTTC
once,TRBD1,TRBV7-2,TRBJ1-2,CASSLTGAQGYTF,TGTGCCAGCAGCCTGACAGGGGCGCAAGGCTACACCTTC
.,TRBD1,TRBV7-8,TRBJ2-3,CASSVDRGRTDTQYF,TGTGCCAGCAGCGTTGACAGGGGGCGGACAGATACGCAGTATTTT
.,.,TRBV11-2,TRBJ1-1,CASSLEHALNTEAFF,TGTGCCAGCAGCTTAGAGCACGCGTTGAACACTGAAGCTTTCTTT
.,TRBD1,TRBV28,TRBJ1-2,CASSLGTGITNYGYTF,TGTGCCAGCAGTTTAGGGACAGGGATTACTAACTATGGCTACACCTTC
.,TRBD2,TRBV3-1/TRBV3-2,TRBJ2-7,CASSNRFAGAGNEQYF,TGTGCCAGCAGCAATAGGTTTGCGGGAGCGGGGAACGAGCAGTACTTC
.,.,TRBV18,TRBJ1-6,CASSPEQGSPLHF,TGTGCCAGCTCACCCGAACAGGGTTCACCCCTCCACTTT
.,.,TRBV4-3,TRBJ1-2,CASSQARGGGYGYTF,TGCGCCAGCAGCCAAGCGCGGGGGGGAGGCTATGGCTACACCTTC
.,TRBD1,TRBV13,TRBJ2-1,CASSRLPGGAPNEQFF,TGTGCCAGCAGCCGACTCCCAGGGGGCGCGCCCAATGAGCAGTTCTTC
once,.,TRBV6-5,TRBJ1-5,CASSYSIGVGQPQHF,TGTGCCAGCAGTTACTCGATAGGGGTGGGCCAGCCCCAGCATTTT
.,.,TRBV11-2,TRBJ1-1,CASSLVRGSEAFF,TGTGCCAGCAGCTTAGTTCGAGGGTCTGAAGCTTTCTTT
.,TRBD1,TRBV6-5,TRBJ2-3,CASRDRDRGANTQYF,TGTGCCAGCAGGGACCGGGACAGGGGAGCGAATACGCAGTATTTT
.,TRBD2,TRBV3-1/TRBV3-2,TRBJ2-5,CASSLYGLAEETQYF,TGTGCCAGCAGCCTCTACGGACTAGCTGAAGAGACCCAGTACTTC
.,.,TRBV9,TRBJ2-7,CASSGRESTHEQYF,TGTGCCAGCAGCGGCCGCGAGAGCACCCACGAGCAGTACTTC
.,TRBD1,TRBV12-5,TRBJ1-5,CASGLVPRTGGHYSNQPQHF,TGTGCTAGTGGTTTGGTACCCCGGACAGGGGGTCACTATAGCAATCAGCCCCAGCATTTT
.,TRBD1,TRBV5-1,TRBJ1-6,CASSPEGGIDPLHF,TGCGCCAGCAGCCCCGAAGGGGGCATTGATCCCCTCCACTTT
.,TRBD1,TRBV5-1,TRBJ1-1,CASSLRNRGMNTEAFF,TGCGCCAGCAGCTTGAGGAACAGGGGTATGAACACTGAAGCTTTCTTT
.,TRBD1,TRBV11-2,TRBJ2-2,CASSYRDRGTINTGELFF,TGTGCCAGCAGCTACCGGGACAGGGGCACGATTAACACCGGGGAGCTGTTTTTT
.,.,TRBV25-1,TRBJ1-1,CASSEPGRTTEAFF,TGTGCCAGCAGTGAACCGGGGAGGACGACTGAAGCTTTCTTT
.,.,TRBV27,TRBJ1-1,CASSSPSGGGGNTEAFF,TGTGCCAGCAGTTCCCCGTCCGGGGGTGGAGGGAACACTGAAGCTTTCTTT
.,TRBD1,TRBV2,TRBJ2-7,CASSGDRGYEQYF,TGTGCCAGCAGCGGGGACAGGGGCTACGAGCAGTACTTC
once,TRBD1,TRBV6-5,TRBJ2-2,CASRRQGNTGELFF,TGTGCCAGCAGGCGACAGGGAAACACCGGGGAGCTGTTTTTT
.,.,TRBV19,TRBJ2-3,CASNQGTSTDTQYF,TGTGCCAGTAATCAGGGTACTAGCACAGATACGCAGTATTTT
.,.,TRBV2,TRBJ1-1,CASSFLDRNTEAFF,TGTGCCAGCAGTTTCCTTGACAGGAACACTGAAGCTTTCTTT
.,TRBD1,TRBV4-3,TRBJ1-3,CASSQFTGVGNTIYF,TGCGCCAGCAGCCAATTCACAGGGGTCGGAAACACCATATATTTT
once,TRBD1,TRBV9,TRBJ2-2,CASSASGTGVSNTGELFF,TGTGCCAGCAGCGCCTCCGGGACAGGAGTCTCGAACACCGGGGAGCTGTTTTTT
.,.,TRBV2,TRBJ2-7,CASGGTVRAYEQYF,TGTGCCAGCGGGGGGACAGTCCGAGCCTACGAGCAGTACTTC
.,TRBD1,TRBV29-1,TRBJ1-2,CSVEKTGTGLDGYTF,TGCAGCGTAGAGAAGACCGGGACAGGGTTGGATGGCTACACCTTC
.,TRBD2,TRBV5-5,TRBJ2-5,CASRLAEETQYF,TGTGCCAGCAGGCTAGCGGAAGAGACCCAGTACTTC
.,.,TRBV21-1,TRBJ2-7,CASSNTTGDRCGRAYSYEQYF,TGTGCCAGCAGCAATACTACCGGGGACAGATGCGGGAGGGCCTATTCCTACGAGCAGTACTTC
.,TRBD1,TRBV5-1,TRBJ1-1,CASRGHGGQGAMNTEAFF,TGCGCCAGCAGGGGCCATGGTGGGCAGGGGGCCATGAACACTGAAGCTTTCTTT
.,.,TRBV5-1,TRBJ2-2,CASSLSSVNTGELFF,TGCGCCAGCAGCTTATCATCGGTGAACACCGGGGAGCTGTTTTTT
.,.,TRBV6-1,TRBJ2-7,CASSERGHNLGLYEQYF,TGTGCCAGCAGTGAGAGGGGACACAACCTGGGCCTCTACGAGCAGTACTTC
.,TRBD1,TRBV30,TRBJ2-5,CAWWTGGYQETQYF,TGTGCCTGGTGGACAGGGGGGTACCAAGAGACCCAGTACTTC
.,.,TRBV5-6,TRBJ1-5,CASRDSRSNQPQHF,TGTGCCAGCAGAGACAGCAGGAGCAATCAGCCCCAGCATTTT
.,TRBD1,TRBV4-1,TRBJ1-5,CASSQGTGAGSNQPQHF,TGCGCCAGCAGCCAAGGGACAGGGGCGGGGAGCAATCAGCCCCAGCATTTT
once,.,TRBV5-1,TRBJ1-2,CASSLGGQQGNYGYTF,TGCGCCAGCAGCCTCGGGGGTCAGCAGGGAAACTATGGCTACACCTTC
.,.,TRBV5-8,TRBJ1-4,CASSLGPGRREKLFF,TGTGCCAGCAGCTTGGGGCCAGGGAGGCGAGAAAAACTGTTTTTT
.,.,TRBV30,TRBJ2-7,CAWEGGSLYEQYF,TGTGCCTGGGAGGGTGGGAGTCTCTACGAGCAGTACTTC
.,.,TRBV7-9,TRBJ1-2,CASSLPGSYGYTF,TGTGCCAGCAGCTTACCGGGTTCCTATGGCTACACCTTC
.,.,TRBV6-5,TRBJ1-2,CASSRGDSSYGYTF,TGTGCCAGCAGCCGCGGGGACTCCAGCTATGGCTACACCTTC
.,.,TRBV18,TRBJ1-4,CASSPDNGKEKLFF,TGTGCCAGCTCACCGGACAACGGAAAAGAAAAACTGTTTTTT
.,TRBD1,TRBV4-2,TRBJ2-2,CASSLSGTGARINTGELFF,TGTGCCAGCAGCTTATCCGGGACAGGGGCCAGAATTAACACCGGGGAGCTGTTTTTT